This T cell receptor beta chain was profiled in a study of identical twins. Unmatched junction bases numbered 6, after V lost 5 bases and J lost 8 bases. CDR3 size: 15 residues. Germline CDR1 is MNHEY and CDR2 is SMNVEV (reference sequence). TCRdb redid the calling of the 5' RACE reads with MiXCR, one entry per CDR3 protein. This repertoire shows 600,000 to 850,000 distinct CDR3 sequences, around a sixth found once; its top ten account for approximately 14%. These records were also assigned to another study, of T cells expressing NK-cell markers.

This clonotype was obtained from a woman in her late teens or twenties in good health. This rearrangement joins TRBV27 to TRBJ1-6, with 10 bases that match TRBD1. Input material: PBMCs. CDR3 sequence (DNA): TGTGCCAGCAGTCCCTTCGACAGGGGGCATTCACCCCTCCACTTT. This codes for CASSPFDRGHSPLHF.